This TCR beta chain was sequenced during a study of identical twins. V was cut by 1 base and J by 8 bases, with 9 bases left in between. In germline, CDR1 is DFQATT, CDR2 SNEGSKA (reference sequence). The CDR3 extends over 12 amino acids. This clonotype was picked up many times. Its target is unknown. General study findings and limits: Because invariant MAIT and iNKT cells could be present, zero-insertion analyses could be partly confounded. There was an excess of low generation probability in the out-of-frame alpha sequences that twins shared. Rather than following the same donors, the conclusions depended on cross-sectional statistical analysis.

One entry per CDR3 protein results from TCRdb running MiXCR on the 5' RACE reads. The sample records 400,000 to 600,000 distinct CDR3 sequences, approximately 20% being singletons. These data also formed part of another study, on yellow fever vaccine responses in identical twins.

The clonotype originates from a woman aged 18-35 years in good health. The genes are TRBV20-1 and TRBJ2-1; no clear D. The material sequenced was CD4+ T cells sorted from blood. CDR3 sequence: CSARGPAHEQFF. The CDR3, as DNA: TGCAGTGCTAGAGGTCCAGCCCATGAGCAGTTCTTC.